Listed below are T cell receptor beta chains from one sample, sequenced in a study of shared clonotypes between healthy human individuals. Data came from immunoSEQ multiplex PCR; TCRdb stores just in-frame clones and leaves some out. The profile shows around 2.3 million clones, approximately 94% of them singletons. Material: naive CD4+ T cells sorted from blood. Receptors were obtained from a man between 18 and 35 years old in good health. The CDR3 runs from the conserved cysteine through the conserved F or W. A D gene is named only where the DNA matches it firmly. Some rows have no size entry. The others give once, few or many, or a class for an expanded clone.

V: TRBV6-1; J: TRBJ2-7; D: NA; size: NA; CDR3: CASSEHAYEQYF; DNA: TGTGCCAGCAGTGAACATGCCTACGAGCAGTACTTC
V: TRBV2; J: TRBJ1-3; D: NA; size: NA; CDR3: CASGTQGTGNTIYF; DNA: TGTGCCAGCGGTACACAGGGAACTGGAAACACCATATATTTT
V: TRBV6-4; J: TRBJ2-5; D: NA; size: NA; CDR3: CASSGNGETQYF; DNA: TGTGCCAGCAGTGGAAACGGGGAGACCCAGTACTTC
V: TRBV5-6; J: TRBJ1-1; D: NA; size: NA; CDR3: CASSLSGRMNTEAFF; DNA: TGTGCCAGCAGCTTGTCTGGCAGAATGAACACTGAAGCTTTCTTT
V: TRBV27; J: TRBJ2-7; D: TRBD2; size: NA; CDR3: CASSLAGVSSYEQYF; DNA: TGTGCCAGCAGTTTAGCGGGAGTTAGCTCCTACGAGCAGTACTTC
V: TRBV6-5; J: TRBJ2-7; D: TRBD2; size: NA; CDR3: CASPGGSYEQYF; DNA: TGTGCCAGCCCGGGGGGCTCCTACGAGCAGTACTTC
V: TRBV18; J: TRBJ2-2; D: NA; size: few; CDR3: CASSGGNTGELFF; DNA: TGTGCCAGCTCAGGTGGGAACACCGGGGAGCTGTTTTTT
V: TRBV7-2; J: TRBJ2-4; D: TRBD2; size: once; CDR3: CASSLAPGLAGGKNIQYF; DNA: TGTGCCAGCAGCTTAGCCCCGGGACTAGCGGGAGGAAAAAACATTCAGTACTTC
V: TRBV5-1; J: TRBJ1-6; D: NA; size: NA; CDR3: CASSLEPQGKTRPLHF; DNA: TGCGCCAGCAGCTTGGAACCCCAGGGTAAAACTCGGCCCCTCCACTTT
V: TRBV6-1; J: TRBJ2-5; D: NA; size: NA; CDR3: CASTWLATQETQYF; DNA: TGTGCCAGCACCTGGCTAGCGACCCAAGAGACCCAGTACTTC
V: TRBV6-1; J: TRBJ1-5; D: NA; size: NA; CDR3: CASSDRGTTNQPQHF; DNA: TGTGCCAGCAGTGATCGGGGGACCACCAATCAGCCCCAGCATTTT
V: TRBV5-4; J: TRBJ1-2; D: NA; size: NA; CDR3: CASSPETGTNYGYTF; DNA: TGTGCCAGCAGTCCCGAGACAGGCACTAACTATGGCTACACCTTC
V: TRBV10-3; J: TRBJ1-3; D: NA; size: once; CDR3: CAISEAGRGFSGNTIYF; DNA: TGTGCCATCAGTGAGGCGGGCAGGGGATTCTCTGGAAACACCATATATTTT
V: TRBV6-5; J: TRBJ2-7; D: NA; size: NA; CDR3: CASSYVGNEQYF; DNA: TGTGCCAGCAGTTACGTGGGTAACGAGCAGTACTTC
V: TRBV4-1; J: TRBJ2-3; D: TRBD2; size: NA; CDR3: CASSQDQTSLLDTQYF; DNA: TGCGCCAGCAGCCAAGATCAGACTAGCTTATTGGATACGCAGTATTTT
V: TRBV7-8; J: TRBJ1-2; D: NA; size: NA; CDR3: CASSLDGSNYGYTF; DNA: TGTGCCAGCAGCTTGGATGGGTCAAACTATGGCTACACCTTC
V: TRBV7-9; J: TRBJ2-1; D: TRBD1; size: once; CDR3: CASRNTGTGWDNEQFF; DNA: TGTGCCAGCAGAAACACCGGGACAGGGTGGGACAATGAGCAGTTCTTC
V: TRBV6-6; J: TRBJ2-3; D: NA; size: NA; CDR3: CASTQGGAASTDTQYF; DNA: TGTGCCAGCACCCAGGGGGGAGCTGCTAGCACAGATACGCAGTATTTT
V: TRBV7-9; J: TRBJ2-4; D: TRBD1; size: NA; CDR3: CASSLTGGGNIQYF; DNA: TGTGCCAGCAGCTTGACAGGGGGTGGTAACATTCAGTACTTC
V: TRBV10-3; J: TRBJ1-2; D: TRBD1; size: NA; CDR3: CAISESPRTGSDNYGYTF; DNA: TGTGCCATCAGTGAGTCCCCTAGGACAGGGTCCGATAACTATGGCTACACCTTC
V: TRBV7-8; J: TRBJ1-6; D: TRBD1; size: NA; CDR3: CASSLASRDRPRSYNSPLHF; DNA: TGTGCCAGCAGCTTAGCGTCCCGGGACAGGCCCCGCTCCTATAATTCACCCCTCCACTTT
V: TRBV5-1; J: TRBJ2-5; D: NA; size: NA; CDR3: CASSPVGIQETQYF; DNA: TGCGCCAGCAGCCCTGTTGGGATTCAAGAGACCCAGTACTTC
V: TRBV5-1; J: TRBJ2-1; D: TRBD1; size: NA; CDR3: CASSTGQGHNEQFF; DNA: TGCGCCAGCAGCACGGGACAGGGACATAATGAGCAGTTCTTC
V: TRBV14; J: TRBJ2-7; D: NA; size: NA; CDR3: CASSQDGLEGPTSYEQYF; DNA: TGTGCCAGCAGCCAAGATGGGTTAGAAGGCCCTACTTCCTACGAGCAGTACTTC
V: TRBV19; J: TRBJ1-4; D: NA; size: NA; CDR3: CASRGVNEKLFF; DNA: TGTGCCAGTAGGGGGGTTAATGAAAAACTGTTTTTT
V: TRBV30; J: TRBJ2-2; D: NA; size: few; CDR3: CAWNRENTGELFF; DNA: TGTGCCTGGAACAGGGAGAACACCGGGGAGCTGTTTTTT
V: TRBV2; J: TRBJ1-1; D: NA; size: NA; CDR3: CASTGIMNTEAFF; DNA: TGTGCCAGCACCGGGATTATGAACACTGAAGCTTTCTTT
V: TRBV30; J: TRBJ1-2; D: NA; size: NA; CDR3: CAWDTDYGYTF; DNA: TGTGCCTGGGACACAGATTATGGCTACACCTTC
V: TRBV15; J: TRBJ2-5; D: TRBD2; size: NA; CDR3: CATSRDGVAGASQYF; DNA: TGTGCCACCAGCAGAGATGGGGTAGCGGGGGCTTCTCAGTACTTC
V: TRBV5-1; J: TRBJ2-1; D: NA; size: NA; CDR3: CASSPNRVVNEQFF; DNA: TGCGCCAGCAGCCCAAACAGGGTGGTGAATGAGCAGTTCTTC
V: TRBV7-2; J: TRBJ2-7; D: TRBD1; size: NA; CDR3: CASSGGGTGGVYEQYF; DNA: TGTGCCAGCAGCGGGGGCGGGACAGGGGGCGTATACGAGCAGTACTTC